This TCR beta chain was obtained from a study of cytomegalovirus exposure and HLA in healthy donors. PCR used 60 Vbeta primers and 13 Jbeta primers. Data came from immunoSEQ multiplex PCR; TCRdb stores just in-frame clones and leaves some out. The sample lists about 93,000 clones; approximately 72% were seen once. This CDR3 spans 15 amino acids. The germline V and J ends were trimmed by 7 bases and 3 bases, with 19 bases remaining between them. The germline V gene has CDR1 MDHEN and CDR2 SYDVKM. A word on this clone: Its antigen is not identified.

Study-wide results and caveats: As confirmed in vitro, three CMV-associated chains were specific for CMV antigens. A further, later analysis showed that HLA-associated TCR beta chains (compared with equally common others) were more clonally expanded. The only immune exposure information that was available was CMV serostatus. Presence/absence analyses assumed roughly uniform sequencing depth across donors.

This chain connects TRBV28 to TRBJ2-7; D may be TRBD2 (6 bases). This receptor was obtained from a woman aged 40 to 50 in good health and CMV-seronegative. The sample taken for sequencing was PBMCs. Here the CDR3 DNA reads TGTGCCAGCATACCCGGAGGAGGGCCCCTCTACGAGCAGTACTTC. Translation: CASIPGGGPLYEQYF. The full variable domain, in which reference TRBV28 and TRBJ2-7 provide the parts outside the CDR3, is DVKVTQSSRYLVKRTGEKVFLECVQDMDHENMFWYRQDPGLGLRLIYFSYDVKMKEKGDIPEGYSVSREKKERFSLILESASTNQTSMYLCASIPGGGPLYEQYFGPGTRLTVT.